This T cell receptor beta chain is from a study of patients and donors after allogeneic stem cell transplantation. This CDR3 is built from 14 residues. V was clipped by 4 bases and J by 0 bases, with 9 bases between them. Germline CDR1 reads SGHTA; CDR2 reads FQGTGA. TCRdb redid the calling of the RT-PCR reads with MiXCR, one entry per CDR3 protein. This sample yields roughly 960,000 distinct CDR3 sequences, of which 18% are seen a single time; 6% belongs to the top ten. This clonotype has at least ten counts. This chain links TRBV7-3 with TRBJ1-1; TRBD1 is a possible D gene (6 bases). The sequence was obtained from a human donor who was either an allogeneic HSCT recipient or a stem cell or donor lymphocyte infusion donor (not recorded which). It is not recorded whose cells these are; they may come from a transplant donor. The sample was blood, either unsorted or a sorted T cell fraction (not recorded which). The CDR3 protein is CASSSGTLNTEAFF. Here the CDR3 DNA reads TGTGCCAGCAGCTCAGGGACATTGAACACTGAAGCTTTCTTT.